This TCR beta chain was found in a study of shared clonotypes between healthy human individuals. Study-wide results and limits: Non-shared clonotypes were found to have lower generation probabilities than the clonotypes that were shared by all four of the sorted-subset donors.

V was pared by 3 bases and J by 8 bases, with 10 bases between. Germline V gives CDR1 MDHEN, CDR2 SYDVKM. There are 12 residues in the CDR3. Profiled with immunoSEQ multiplex PCR; TCRdb holds only in-frame clones, not every one. The sample has 1 million to 1.2 million clones, about 80% seen once; the top ten hold approximately 0.95%. Comments on this clone: The antigen remains unidentified. Other DNA sequences from this sample encode an identical CDR3 as well.

The rearrangement joins TRBV28 to TRBJ1-2; TRBD1 is a possible D gene (6 bases). Specimen: memory CD4+ T cells from PBMCs. Specified subset: CD45RA-negative fraction. The TCR comes from a man aged 18 to 30 in good health. Some clones in this sample may be carry-over from other donors' samples. The CDR3 DNA reads TGTGCCAGCAGTTTTGGGGGGCACGGCTACACCTTC. Protein: CASSFGGHGYTF.